This T cell receptor beta chain originates from a study of sequential checkpoint blockade in melanoma. Overall study context: Arm A got nivolumab then ipilimumab; arm B the reverse, 1:1.

Some clones are missing from TCRdb's copy, which holds only in-frame ones; the method was immunoSEQ multiplex PCR. The table shows 35,000 to 45,000 clones, with around nine tenths occurring only once. This sample's treatment: randomized to nivolumab then ipilimumab (arm A) or the reverse (arm B). No patient had prior DNA-damaging chemotherapy. Sorted cells were live CD3+CD8+, lacking CD19 and CD56, from PBMCs. The V end lost 0 bases, the J end lost 7 bases, and 16 bases lay between the germline ends. Germline V gene data show CDR1 as SGHTS and CDR2 as YDEGEE. CDR3 size: 15 residues. The sequence was collected from a human donor with melanoma. This chain connects TRBV5-8 to TRBJ1-1, with D possibly TRBD1 on 6 matching bases. The sequencing used CD8+ T cells sorted from blood (inferred from file names), collected from a patient given nivolumab and ipilimumab in sequence. This chain's CDR3 is CASSLVFGGQNEAFF. Here the CDR3 DNA reads TGTGCCAGCAGCTTGGTTTTCGGGGGGCAAAATGAAGCTTTCTTT.